The clone carrying this TCR beta chain was picked up a small number of times. Its antigen is as yet unknown. Researchers used 5'RACE with constant-segment primers to make TCR alpha and TCR beta cDNA libraries that carry sample barcodes and UMIs. TCRdb called the 5' RACE reads again in MiXCR, with one record for every CDR3 protein. The data show about 350,000 distinct CDR3 sequences, 13% to 15% seen once. These data are taken from a study of T-cell memory formation after mild COVID-19. At the level of the study: Largely donor-specific TCR clusters were found. General study results and limits: The pre-infection memory compartment contained some responding clones, suggesting cross-reactive memory joined.

V shed 6 bases, J shed 4 bases, and the junction held 6 bases outside the gene matches. The CDR3 has 13 residues. This chain joins TRBV12-3 or TRBV12-4 and TRBJ2-7; 7 positions agree with TRBD1. The TCR sequence derives from a man in his late teens or twenties who had mild COVID-19 (a few samples of this study predate the infection). Cell type and time point are not known. The sequencing sample was made of PBMCs or a T cell subset sorted from them (not recorded which). The CDR3: CASRGDSLYEQYF. CDR3 coding DNA: TGTGCCAGCAGAGGGGACAGTTTATACGAGCAGTACTTC.